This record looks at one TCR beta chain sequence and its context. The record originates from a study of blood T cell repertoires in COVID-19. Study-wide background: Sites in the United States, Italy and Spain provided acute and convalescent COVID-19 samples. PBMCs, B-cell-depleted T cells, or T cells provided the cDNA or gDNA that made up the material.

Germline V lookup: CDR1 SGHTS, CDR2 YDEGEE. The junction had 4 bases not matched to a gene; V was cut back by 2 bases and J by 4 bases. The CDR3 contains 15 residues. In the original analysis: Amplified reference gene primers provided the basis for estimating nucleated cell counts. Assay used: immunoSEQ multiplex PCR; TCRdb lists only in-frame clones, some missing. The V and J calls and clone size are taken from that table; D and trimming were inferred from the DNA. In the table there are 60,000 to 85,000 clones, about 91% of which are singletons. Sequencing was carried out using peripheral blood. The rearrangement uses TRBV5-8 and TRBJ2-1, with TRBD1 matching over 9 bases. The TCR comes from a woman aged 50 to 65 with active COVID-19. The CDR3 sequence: CASSLGQGTYNEQFF. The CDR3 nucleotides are TGTGCCAGCAGCTTAGGACAGGGGACGTACAATGAGCAGTTCTTC.